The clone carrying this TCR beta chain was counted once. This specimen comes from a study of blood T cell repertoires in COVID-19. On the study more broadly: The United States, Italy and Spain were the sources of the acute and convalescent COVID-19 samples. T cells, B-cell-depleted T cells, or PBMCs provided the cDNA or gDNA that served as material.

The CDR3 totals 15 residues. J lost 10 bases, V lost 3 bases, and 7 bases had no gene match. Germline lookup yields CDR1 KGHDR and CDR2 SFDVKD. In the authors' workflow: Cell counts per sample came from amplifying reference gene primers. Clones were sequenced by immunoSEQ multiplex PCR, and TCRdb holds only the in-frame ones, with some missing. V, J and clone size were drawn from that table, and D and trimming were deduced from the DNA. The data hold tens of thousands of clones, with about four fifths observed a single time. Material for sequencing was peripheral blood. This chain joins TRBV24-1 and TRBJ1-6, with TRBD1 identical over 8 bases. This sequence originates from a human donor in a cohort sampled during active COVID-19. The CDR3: CATSDPGQGKSPLHF. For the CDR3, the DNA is TGTGCCACCAGTGATCCAGGACAGGGAAAATCACCCCTCCACTTT.